What follows is one T cell receptor (beta chain) and its context. The target antigen is unknown. TCRdb's table, derived via immunoSEQ multiplex PCR, lists solely in-frame clones and lacks some. Of approximately 100,000 clones listed, roughly 90% are singletons. Germline values: CDR1 SGHAT, CDR2 FQDESV (reference sequence). The CDR3 runs 15 residues. Trimming removed 3 bases from V and 6 bases from J; junction bases left unmatched: 8. The sample is drawn from a study of T cell responses to AZD1222 COVID-19 vaccine. Study outcomes and limitations: The donors showed a predominance of white British ancestry and of females, with possible underestimation of clonal diversity. At baseline, just five or six AZD1222 recipients tested seropositive.

V and J are TRBV11-1 and TRBJ1-2, with TRBD1 matching 9 bases. This specimen was peripheral blood, taken on day 0 of MenACWY control vaccination. This clonotype was sampled from an adult in good health. CDR3 loop: CASSFITGGVDGYTF. In nucleotides, the CDR3 is TGTGCCAGCAGCTTTATTACAGGGGGCGTGGATGGCTACACCTTC.